One and the same sample provided the 28 T cell receptor beta chains below, sequenced in a study of T cells in Graves' hyperthyroidism and ophthalmopathy. Amplified TCR beta CDR3 regions came from RNA transcripts. Researchers ran a first-round RT-PCR on the TCR CDR3 using the HTBI primer set. TCRdb passed the multiplex PCR reads through MiXCR, listing each CDR3 protein once. The sample lists about 600,000 distinct CDR3 sequences, 12% to 15% seen once, with roughly 6.9% in the top ten. The sequenced material came from blood. These receptors came from a woman under 30 with Graves' ophthalmopathy.

In this sample, this clonotype turned up many times. The chain is built from TRBV5-1 and TRBJ2-2; the D gene is possibly TRBD1 (6 bases). CDR1 and CDR2 from the germline V gene are SGHRS and YFSETQ. V was cut by 4 bases and J by 1 base, with 14 bases left in between. The CDR3 is 16 residues long. In DNA, the CDR3 is TGCGCCAGCAGCCCTCTGGGGGCGAAGAACACCGGGGAGCTGTTTTTT. Its protein is CASSPLGAKNTGELFF.

In this sample, this clonotype turned up many times. CDR3 coding DNA: TGTGCCAGCAGCTCACCTATCCCCGGGGGTGCTACCTACGAGCAGTACTTC. It specifies CASSSPIPGGATYEQYF. The chain combines TRBV11-3 with TRBJ2-7; D is perhaps TRBD2 (6 bases). Trimming took 4 bases from V and 2 from J, leaving 21 bases between them. Germline lookup yields CDR1 SGHNT and CDR2 YENEEA. The CDR3 is 17 residues long.

This chain connects TRBV7-3 to TRBJ2-1, with a possible D match to TRBD2 (6 bases). CDR3 length: 16 amino acids. The V gene's germline CDR1 is SGHTA and CDR2 FQGTGA. V shed 2 bases and J shed 4 bases, with 15 bases lying between them. The DNA of the CDR3 is TGTGCCAGCAGCTTAGGTACTAGCCTCCTATACAATGAGCAGTTCTTC. Protein product: CASSLGTSLLYNEQFF.

This clonotype has a count of ten or more. The gene calls are TRBV28 and TRBJ2-7; unclear D gene. Germline V gene lookup returns CDR1 MDHEN and CDR2 SYDVKM. The V end lost 8 bases, the J end lost 0 bases, and 11 bases lay between the germline ends. CDR3 size: 13 residues. The CDR3 nucleotides read TGTGCCAGCGCCGACCGACTCTCCTACGAGCAGTACTTC. Translating gives CASADRLSYEQYF.

The V call is TRBV5-6, the J call TRBJ1-1; D unclear. Germline CDR1 and CDR2: SGHDT and YYEEEE. This CDR3 is built from 15 residues. Trimming shortened V by 5 bases and J by 0 bases, and 14 bases separated the two germline ends. This chain's CDR3 is CASRLEVTVNTEAFF. CDR3 nucleotide sequence: TGTGCCAGCAGACTGGAGGTGACGGTGAACACTGAAGCTTTCTTT.

A single count supports this clonotype. The chain has TRBV6-9 and TRBJ1-1, with 7 bases that match TRBD1. This CDR3 has 18 residues. Trimming at V came to 4 bases and at J to 3 bases, leaving 17 bases not matched to a gene. The germline gives CDR1 MNHGY, CDR2 SVAAGI. CDR3 coding DNA: TGTGCCAGCAGTTTCGAGGGTCCCGGGGAGGGGGCCTACACTGAAGCTTTCTTT. Its translation: CASSFEGPGEGAYTEAFF.

This clonotype was observed many times. V is TRBV3-1 and J is TRBJ1-1; TRBD1 agrees at 7 bases. The junction had 10 bases not matched to a gene; V was cut back by 2 bases and J by 1 base. The CDR3 extends over 17 amino acids. The germline CDR1 and CDR2 sequences are LGHDT and YNNKEL (reference sequence). The CDR3 loop reads CASSQRLGGGRNTEAFF. The CDR3 DNA is TGTGCCAGCAGCCAAAGATTAGGGGGCGGGAGGAACACTGAAGCTTTCTTT. Variable domain in full (rest from reference TRBV3-1 and TRBJ1-1): DTAVSQTPKYLVTQMGNDKSIKCEQNLGHDTMYWYKQDSKKFLKIMFSYNNKELIINETVPNRFSPKSPDKAHLNLHINSLELGDSAVYFCASSQRLGGGRNTEAFFGQGTRLTVV.

The genes are TRBV6-1 and TRBJ2-5, with 8 bases that match TRBD2. This CDR3 region has 14 residues. The ends lost 6 bases at V and 7 bases at J; junction bases unmatched: 10. CDR1 and CDR2 (germline): MNHNS, SASEGT. The CDR3 DNA is TGTGCCAGCAGGATAGCGGGATCTGGCGTGACCCAGTACTTC. Translating it yields CASRIAGSGVTQYF.

This clonotype was recorded many times. The genes are TRBV20-1 and TRBJ2-1; unclear D gene. CDR3 length: 16 amino acids. V lost 0 bases, J lost 5 bases, and 17 bases lay in between. In germline, CDR1 is DFQATT, CDR2 SNEGSKA (reference sequence). The CDR3 reads CSARDRSYNWDNEQFF. CDR3 sequence (DNA): TGCAGTGCTAGAGATCGTAGTTACAATTGGGACAATGAGCAGTTCTTC.

Ten or more counts support this clonotype. The chain links TRBV2 to TRBJ1-1; D ambiguous. The germline V and J ends were trimmed by 2 bases and 0 bases, with 7 bases remaining between them. CDR1 SNHLY and CDR2 FYNNEI come from the germline V gene. This CDR3 is 14 amino acids long. CDR3 DNA sequence: TGTGCCAGCAGTGAAAGGGAGTTGAACACTGAAGCTTTCTTT. It is translated as CASSERELNTEAFF.

This clonotype was counted a few times. V usage is TRBV19 and J usage is TRBJ2-1, with 14 bases identical to TRBD2. Germline CDR1 reads LNHDA; CDR2 reads SQIVND (reference sequence). V shed 2 bases and J 3 bases; nucleotides not matched to a gene: 12. The CDR3 length is 20 residues. The CDR3 DNA reads as TGTGCCAGTAGTATAAGTGGTCCGGGACTAGCGGGAGCTCTCTACAATGAGCAGTTCTTC. This codes for CASSISGPGLAGALYNEQFF.

Ten or more counts support this clonotype. The chain has TRBV5-1 and TRBJ1-2, with 8 bases lining up with TRBD1. Per the germline V gene, CDR1 is SGHRS and CDR2 is YFSETQ. CDR3 length: 17 residues. V lost 5 bases to trimming and J lost 4 bases; unmatched junction nucleotides: 16. The CDR3 bases are TGCGCCAGCAGTTCGCGACAGGGGCCCACTATTACCTATGGCTACACCTTC. It is translated as CASSSRQGPTITYGYTF.

V usage is TRBV16 and J usage is TRBJ2-5; D might be TRBD1 or TRBD2, each matching 5 bases. Germline lookup yields CDR1 KGHSY and CDR2 FQNENV. Trimming took off 1 base at V and 4 bases at J, with 13 bases between the two ends. The CDR3 consists of 15 residues. CDR3 region: CASSQFSGRGETQYF. The CDR3 DNA reads TGTGCCAGCAGCCAATTCTCAGGGAGAGGAGAGACCCAGTACTTC. Drawing the rest from reference TRBV16 and TRBJ2-5, the complete variable domain is GEEVAQTPKHLVRGEGQKAKLYCAPIKGHSYVFWYQQVLKNEFKFLISFQNENVFDETGMPKERFSAKCLPNSPCSLEIQATKLEDSAVYFCASSQFSGRGETQYFGPGTRLLVL.

This clonotype occurred many times. V gene TRBV6-2 or TRBV6-3 combines with J gene TRBJ1-5; D call uncertain. The germline V gene has CDR1 MNHEY and CDR2 SVGEGT. CDR3 length: 14 amino acids. The V end lost 4 bases, the J end lost 0 bases, and 7 bases lay between the germline ends. CDR3 DNA: TGTGCCAGCAGTTCCCTCTCTAGCAATCAGCCCCAGCATTTT. This gives the protein CASSSLSSNQPQHF.

In this sample, this clonotype turned up many times. The V and J genes are TRBV7-9 and TRBJ2-5; 11 bases match TRBD1. Germline CDR1 and CDR2: SEHNR and FQNEAQ (reference sequence). The CDR3 is made up of 16 amino acids. J gave up 2 bases and V 7 bases, and 9 bases lay outside the gene matches. The CDR3 region has the DNA TGTGCCAGCACCCATGGGGACAGGGGGGGGCAAGAGACCCAGTACTTC. It codes for CASTHGDRGGQETQYF.

Only a few counts were recorded for this clonotype. The CDR3 here is CASSLFGTSGSALGNEQFF. The CDR3, as DNA: TGTGCCAGCAGCTTATTTGGGACTAGCGGGAGTGCTTTGGGCAATGAGCAGTTCTTC. The rearrangement links TRBV7-3 to TRBJ2-1; 14 bases match TRBD2. The CDR3 consists of 19 residues. The V and J ends lost 2 bases and 6 bases, in that order; junction bases with no gene match: 12. The germline V gene encodes CDR1 SGHTA and CDR2 FQGTGA.

Details on this clonotype: A much larger clone differs by one base, so this may be a read error. The gene calls are TRBV27 and TRBJ1-5; D is possibly TRBD1 (5 bases). CDR1 is MNHEY, CDR2 SMNVEV, per germline (reference sequence). The CDR3 runs to 20 residues. The CDR3 protein is CASSPQPSGTLSFSSQPQHF. For the CDR3, the DNA is TGTGCCAGCAGTCCACAACCGTCCGGGACTCTATCGTTCAGCAGTCAGCCCCAGCATTTT.

At least ten counts were recorded for this clonotype. This chain links TRBV12-3 or TRBV12-4 with TRBJ2-1, with TRBD2 as a possible D gene (5 bases). Between the trimmed V and J ends, which lost 7 bases and 9 bases, there was a span of 16 bases. The CDR3 length is 13 residues. Here the CDR3 DNA reads TGTGCCAGCAACGAGCGAGAGGAGGCTGAGCAGTTCTTC. Translating it yields CASNEREEAEQFF.

The chain recombines TRBV4-1 with TRBJ2-1, with D unclear. Per germline, CDR1 MGHRA and CDR2 YSYEKL. V lost 3 bases and J 10 bases, leaving 10 bases between the germline ends. The CDR3 is made up of 12 amino acids. The DNA of the CDR3 is TGCGCCAGCAGCCAGTTATTGTCCGAGCAGTTCTTC. This gives the protein CASSQLLSEQFF.

This clonotype was counted only a few times. The chain is built from TRBV4-1 and TRBJ1-2, with 7 nucleotides matching TRBD1. The germline V gene has CDR1 MGHRA and CDR2 YSYEKL. Losses at the gene ends were 0 bases for V and 0 bases for J; bases not matched to a gene: 7. This CDR3 region has 17 residues. The DNA for the CDR3 is TGCGCCAGCAGCCAAGAGACAGGGTACCCAGCTAACTATGGCTACACCTTC. Its protein product is CASSQETGYPANYGYTF.

The V call is TRBV29-1, the J call TRBJ1-2; no reliable D call. This CDR3 comprises 11 residues. The V gene lost 3 bases and the J gene lost 8 bases, with 10 bases spanning the gap. Germline-derived CDR1 and CDR2 are SQVTM and ANQGSEA. The CDR3 loop reads CSVETLLGYTF. CDR3 DNA sequence: TGCAGCGTTGAGACACTTCTCGGCTACACCTTC.

This clonotype appeared many times. The genes are TRBV24-1 and TRBJ1-1; TRBD1 is a possible D gene (5 bases). The V end lost 8 bases, the J end lost 4 bases, and 16 bases lay between the germline ends. The CDR3 totals 14 residues. CDR1 is KGHDR and CDR2 is SFDVKD in the germline V gene. This CDR3 reads CATTVGGVGTEAFF. CDR3 nucleotides: TGTGCCACCACCGTCGGGGGGGTTGGCACTGAAGCTTTCTTT.

With respect to this clonotype: A read error may explain this, as a much larger clone is one base away. The V and J genes are TRBV3-1 and TRBJ2-2; 7 bases map to TRBD2. Losses at the gene ends were 4 bases for V and 4 bases for J; bases not matched to a gene: 6. There are 15 residues in the CDR3. Germline CDR1 LGHDT, CDR2 YNNKEL (reference sequence). CDR3 protein: CASSPGGTATGELFF. CDR3 sequence (DNA): TGTGCCAGCAGCCCCGGGGGGACGGCCACCGGGGAGCTGTTTTTT.

In this sample, this clonotype turned up many times. Compared with germline, one end of the junction differs, possibly owing to a read error. CDR3 in DNA: TGCGCCAGCAGCTTGGGGCCGCAGAACACTGAAGCTTTCTTT. It yields the protein CASSLGPQNTEAFF. This rearrangement joins TRBV7-3 to TRBJ1-1, with D maybe TRBD1 (5 bases). Per germline, CDR1 SGHTA and CDR2 FQGTGA. This CDR3 region has 14 residues. The whole variable domain, filled in from reference TRBV7-3 and TRBJ1-1, reads GAGVSQTPSNKVTEKGKYVELRCDPISGHTALYWYRQSLGQGPEFLIYFQGTGAADDSGLPNDRFFAVRPEGSVSTLKIQRTERGDSAVYLCASSLGPQNTEAFFGQGTRLTVV.

This clonotype was recorded at least ten times. V usage is TRBV6-1 and J usage is TRBJ2-7; 7 bases fit TRBD1. Germline trimming cut 2 bases from V and 3 bases from J; bases unmatched to any gene: 13. Germline V lookup: CDR1 MNHNS, CDR2 SASEGT. The CDR3 loop spans 17 amino acids. The CDR3 sequence is CASSELAPRQGVYEQYF. The CDR3 region has the DNA TGTGCCAGCAGTGAATTGGCACCGAGACAGGGAGTCTACGAGCAGTACTTC.

This clonotype was detected many times. The CDR3 here is CSAEDLRNYEQYF. CDR3 DNA: TGCAGTGCTGAGGACCTGAGGAACTACGAGCAGTACTTC. The chain uses TRBV20-1 and TRBJ2-7; D uncertain. Germline V gives CDR1 DFQATT, CDR2 SNEGSKA (reference sequence). V lost 5 bases to trimming and J lost 3 bases, with 14 bases between them. The CDR3 sequence is 13 residues long.

This clonotype was counted many times. The chain employs TRBV30 and TRBJ2-1; 9 bases fit TRBD2. The CDR3 runs 14 residues. From germline, CDR1 is GTSNPN and CDR2 SVGIG (reference sequence). Trimming cost V 3 bases and J 5 bases; bases outside gene matches: 5. The CDR3 DNA reads TGTGCCTGGAGGGCTAGCGGGACAAACAATGAGCAGTTCTTC. This gives the protein CAWRASGTNNEQFF.

V usage is TRBV9 and J usage is TRBJ2-7, with D perhaps matching TRBD2 (6 bases). The CDR3 totals 15 residues. Trimming left V 0 bases short and J 5 bases short, with 15 bases between. In germline, CDR1 is SGDLS, CDR2 YYNGEE. In DNA form, the CDR3 reads TGTGCCAGCAGCGTAGGGAGGCGAGGGGAGGACGAGCAGTACTTC. Amino acid sequence: CASSVGRRGEDEQYF.